Sequencing of this T cell receptor (beta chain) was carried out in a study of cytomegalovirus exposure and HLA in healthy donors. Primers included in the PCR were 60 Vbeta and 13 Jbeta primers. TCRdb keeps only in-frame clones here, not all; method: immunoSEQ multiplex PCR. The sample has some 200,000 clones, 79% seen once. A few counts support this clone. What it binds is unknown. The CDR3 covers 14 residues. The germline CDR1 and CDR2 sequences are LGHNA and YSLEER. V dropped 4 bases and J dropped 2 bases, with 11 bases sitting between them. Study conclusions and caveats: Versus the roughly 690-donor mean, an Asian-associated ancestry cluster reportedly showed fewer N-insertions in a later analysis. Rare sequences made up most TCRs, while some public TCRs were found in many donors. As was reported, the classifier diagnosed cytomegalovirus status with high specificity and sensitivity. By HLA locus, TCR association rates varied in a later analysis, with DRB1 showing the most and HLA-C the fewest.

The receptor was isolated from a male donor in good health and CMV-seropositive. Material: PBMCs. This chain uses TRBV4-3 with TRBJ1-2; unclear D gene. The CDR3 reads CASSLDGLNYGYTF. CDR3 coding DNA: TGCGCCAGCAGCCTGGACGGACTAAACTATGGCTACACCTTC.